This T cell receptor beta chain is drawn from a study of blood T cell repertoires in COVID-19. In the study overall: Italy, Spain and the United States were the sources of the convalescent and acute COVID-19 samples. PBMCs, B-cell-depleted T cells, or T cells provided the cDNA or gDNA that made up the material.

Per the authors' pipeline: Quantification of nucleated cells was approximated via reference gene primer amplification. Clones were sequenced by immunoSEQ multiplex PCR, and TCRdb holds only the in-frame ones, with some missing. The V and J calls and the clone size are those of that table, but D and trimming were determined from the DNA. This table holds about 150,000 clones, around 84% found once. The CDR3 covers 15 residues. V lost 5 bases, J lost 2 bases, and 8 bases stayed unmatched. Germline lookup yields CDR1 SEHNR and CDR2 FQNEAQ (reference sequence). This clone was counted a single time. A Seattle source enrolled patients during active infection and followed them longitudinally.

This clonotype was obtained from a woman aged 55-75 years with COVID-19, enrolled during active disease. The rearrangement uses TRBV7-9 and TRBJ1-1; 7 bases match TRBD1. The sample taken for sequencing was peripheral blood. This CDR3 is CASSTTTGTNTEAFF. In DNA, the CDR3 is TGTGCCAGCAGCACAACGACAGGGACCAACACTGAAGCTTTCTTT.